The clone carrying this T cell receptor beta chain has a single count. This record belongs to a study of blood T cell repertoires in COVID-19. Study at large: Donors in the United States, Italy and Spain gave samples during acute or convalescent COVID-19. The analysed material was cDNA or gDNA that came from T cells, B-cell-depleted T cells, or PBMCs.

Original methodology: Researchers report that nucleated cell counts were estimated from reference gene primer amplification. Repertoires were generated with immunoSEQ multiplex PCR, while TCRdb's copy carries only in-frame clones and drops some. That table gives V, J and clone size, and the DNA gave D and trimming. Of fewer than 350,000 clones in the sample, about 86% were seen once. Trimming took off 2 bases at V and 6 bases at J, with 13 bases between the two ends. Germline CDR1 reads GTSNPN; CDR2 reads SVGIG (reference sequence). The CDR3 totals 13 residues. V gene TRBV30 combines with J gene TRBJ1-2; the D gene is possibly TRBD1 (6 bases). The sequence was obtained from a woman aged 30 to 39 who had recovered from COVID-19. Sequenced: peripheral blood. CDR3 residues: CAWSRDRPHGYTF. The CDR3 DNA reads TGTGCCTGGAGTAGAGACAGGCCCCATGGCTACACCTTC.